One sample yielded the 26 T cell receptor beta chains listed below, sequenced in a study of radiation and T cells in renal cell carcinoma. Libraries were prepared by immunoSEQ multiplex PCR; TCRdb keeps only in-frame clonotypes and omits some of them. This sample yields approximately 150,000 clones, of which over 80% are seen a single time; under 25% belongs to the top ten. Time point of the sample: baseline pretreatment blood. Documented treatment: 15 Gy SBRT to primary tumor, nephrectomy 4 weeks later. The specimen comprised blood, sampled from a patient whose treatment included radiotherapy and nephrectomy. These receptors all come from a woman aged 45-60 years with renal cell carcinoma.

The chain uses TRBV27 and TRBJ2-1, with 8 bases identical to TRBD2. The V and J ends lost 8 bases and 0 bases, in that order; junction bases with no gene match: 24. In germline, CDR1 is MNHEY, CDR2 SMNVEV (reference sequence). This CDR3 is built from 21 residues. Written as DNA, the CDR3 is TGTGCCAGCCGTCGGCTAGCGGGCCCTTCCCCCTTACCTAGCTCCTACAATGAGCAGTTCTTC. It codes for CASRRLAGPSPLPSSYNEQFF.

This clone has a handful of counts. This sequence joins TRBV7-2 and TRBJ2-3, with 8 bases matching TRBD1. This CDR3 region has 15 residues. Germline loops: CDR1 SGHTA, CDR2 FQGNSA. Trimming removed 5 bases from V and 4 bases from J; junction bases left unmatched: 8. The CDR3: CASSHNTGGSDTQYF. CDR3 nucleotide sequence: TGTGCCAGCAGCCACAATACAGGGGGATCAGATACGCAGTATTTT.

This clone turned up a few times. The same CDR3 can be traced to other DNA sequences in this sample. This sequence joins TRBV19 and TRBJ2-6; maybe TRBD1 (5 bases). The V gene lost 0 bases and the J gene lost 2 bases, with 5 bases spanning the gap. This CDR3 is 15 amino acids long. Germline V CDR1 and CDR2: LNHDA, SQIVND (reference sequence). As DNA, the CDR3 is TGTGCCAGTAGTATAGACAGGGCTGGGGCCAACGTCCTGACTTTC. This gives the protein CASSIDRAGANVLTF.

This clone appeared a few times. DNA for the CDR3: TGCGCCAGCAGTCTACAGGGCGACTACGAGCAGTACTTC. It is translated as CASSLQGDYEQYF. The gene calls are TRBV5-1 and TRBJ2-7, with D tentatively TRBD1 (6 bases). Trimming pared 5 bases from V and 3 bases from J, leaving 12 bases between. Per germline, CDR1 SGHRS and CDR2 YFSETQ. The CDR3 is made up of 13 amino acids.

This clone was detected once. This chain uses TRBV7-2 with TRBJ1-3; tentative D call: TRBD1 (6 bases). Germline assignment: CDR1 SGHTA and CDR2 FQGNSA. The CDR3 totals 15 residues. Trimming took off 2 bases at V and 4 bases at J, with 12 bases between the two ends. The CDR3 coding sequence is TGTGCCAGCAGCTTAAACAGGGTTGGAGGAAACACCATATATTTT. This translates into CASSLNRVGGNTIYF.

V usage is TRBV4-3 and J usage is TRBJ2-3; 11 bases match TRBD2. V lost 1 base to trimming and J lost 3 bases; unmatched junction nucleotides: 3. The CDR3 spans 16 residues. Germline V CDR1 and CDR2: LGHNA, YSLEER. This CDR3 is CASSQAGLAVTDTQYF. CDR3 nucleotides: TGCGCCAGCAGCCAAGCGGGACTAGCGGTTACAGATACGCAGTATTTT.

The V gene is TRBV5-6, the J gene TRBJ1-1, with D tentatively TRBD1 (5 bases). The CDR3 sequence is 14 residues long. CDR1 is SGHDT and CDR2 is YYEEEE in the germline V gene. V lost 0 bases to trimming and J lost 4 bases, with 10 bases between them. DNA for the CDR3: TGTGCCAGCAGCTTGGCCTTGGGGGGCACTGAAGCTTTCTTT. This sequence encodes CASSLALGGTEAFF.

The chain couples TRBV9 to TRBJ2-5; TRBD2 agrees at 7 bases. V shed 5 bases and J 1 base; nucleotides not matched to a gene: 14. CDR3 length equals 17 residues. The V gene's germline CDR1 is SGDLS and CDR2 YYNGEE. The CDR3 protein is CASSPQSGGRGQETQYF. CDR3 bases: TGTGCCAGCAGTCCCCAGTCTGGCGGGAGAGGCCAAGAGACCCAGTACTTC. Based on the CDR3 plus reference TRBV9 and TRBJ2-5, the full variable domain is DSGVTQTPKHLITATGQRVTLRCSPRSGDLSVYWYQQSLDQGLQFLIQYYNGEERAKGNILERFSAQQFPDLHSELNLSSLELGDSALYFCASSPQSGGRGQETQYFGPGTRLLVL.

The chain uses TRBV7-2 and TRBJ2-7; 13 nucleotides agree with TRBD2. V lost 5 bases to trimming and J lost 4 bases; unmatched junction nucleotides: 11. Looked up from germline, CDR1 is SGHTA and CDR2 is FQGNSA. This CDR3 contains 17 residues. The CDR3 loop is CASSLGTSGAYPYEQYF. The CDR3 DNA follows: TGTGCCAGCAGCCTCGGGACTAGCGGGGCCTATCCGTACGAGCAGTACTTC.

The CDR3: CASSLSGEDYGYTF. The CDR3 nucleotides read TGCGCCAGCAGCTTATCAGGGGAGGACTATGGCTACACCTTC. The rearrangement links TRBV5-1 to TRBJ1-2, with D perhaps matching TRBD1 (6 bases). Looked up from germline, CDR1 is SGHRS and CDR2 is YFSETQ. This CDR3 region has 14 residues. V lost 2 bases and J 3 bases, leaving 11 bases between the germline ends.

The CDR3 bases are TGTGCCAGCAGGGTAGACAGGGCAACTAATGAAAAACTGTTTTTT. Translating gives CASRVDRATNEKLFF. The chain couples TRBV6-5 to TRBJ1-4, with TRBD1 matching 7 bases. Germline V lookup: CDR1 MNHEY, CDR2 SVGAGI. V was clipped by 6 bases and J by 0 bases; unmatched bases: 4. The CDR3 has 15 amino acids.

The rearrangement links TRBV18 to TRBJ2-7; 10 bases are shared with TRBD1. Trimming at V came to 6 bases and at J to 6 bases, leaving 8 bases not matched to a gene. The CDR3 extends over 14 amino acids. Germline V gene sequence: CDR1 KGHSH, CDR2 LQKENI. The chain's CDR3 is CASSKGQGLGEQYF. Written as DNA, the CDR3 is TGTGCCAGCTCTAAGGGACAGGGGCTGGGCGAGCAGTACTTC. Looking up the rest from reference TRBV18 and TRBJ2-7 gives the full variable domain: NAGVMQNPRHLVRRRGQEARLRCSPMKGHSHVYWYRQLPEEGLKFMVYLQKENIIDESGMPKERFSAEFPKEGPSILRIQQVVRGDSAAYFCASSKGQGLGEQYFGPGTRLTVT.

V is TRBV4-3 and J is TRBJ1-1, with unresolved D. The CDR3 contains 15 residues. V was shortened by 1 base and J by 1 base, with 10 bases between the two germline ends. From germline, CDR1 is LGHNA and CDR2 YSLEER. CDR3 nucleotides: TGCGCCAGCAGCCAAGCACTCACAGAGAACACTGAAGCTTTCTTT. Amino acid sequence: CASSQALTENTEAFF.

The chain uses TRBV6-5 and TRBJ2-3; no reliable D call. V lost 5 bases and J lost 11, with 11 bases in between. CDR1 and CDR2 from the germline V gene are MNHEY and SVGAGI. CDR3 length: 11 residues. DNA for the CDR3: TGTGCCAGCAGTCAGCGACCAGAGCAGTATTTT. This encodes CASSQRPEQYF.

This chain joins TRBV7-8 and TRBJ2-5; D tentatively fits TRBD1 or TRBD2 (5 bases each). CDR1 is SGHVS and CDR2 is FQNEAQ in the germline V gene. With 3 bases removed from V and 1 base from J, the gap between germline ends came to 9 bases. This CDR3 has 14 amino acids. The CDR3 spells CASSFSGTQETQYF. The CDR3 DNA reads TGTGCCAGCAGCTTTTCCGGGACCCAAGAGACCCAGTACTTC.

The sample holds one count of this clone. DNA for the CDR3: TGTGCCAGCAGCTTGATGCAGCCCGGGGAGCTGTTTTTT. Protein: CASSLMQPGELFF. V gene TRBV5-5 combines with J gene TRBJ2-2; D is unclear. The V end lost 1 base, the J end lost 6 bases, and 7 bases lay between the germline ends. The CDR3 is 13 amino acids. Germline loops: CDR1 SGHKS, CDR2 YYEKEE (reference sequence).

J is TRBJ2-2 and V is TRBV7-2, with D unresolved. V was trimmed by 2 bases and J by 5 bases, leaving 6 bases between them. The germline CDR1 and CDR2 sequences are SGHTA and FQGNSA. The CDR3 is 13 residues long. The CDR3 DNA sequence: TGTGCCAGCAGCTTAACTCGGACCGGGGAGCTGTTTTTT. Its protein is CASSLTRTGELFF.

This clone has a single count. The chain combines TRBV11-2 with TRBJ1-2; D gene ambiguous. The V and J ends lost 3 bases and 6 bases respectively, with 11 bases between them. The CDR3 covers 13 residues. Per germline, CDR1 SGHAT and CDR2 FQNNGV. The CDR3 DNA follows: TGTGCCAGCAGCTTTGGGTACAAGGATGGCTACACCTTC. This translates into CASSFGYKDGYTF.

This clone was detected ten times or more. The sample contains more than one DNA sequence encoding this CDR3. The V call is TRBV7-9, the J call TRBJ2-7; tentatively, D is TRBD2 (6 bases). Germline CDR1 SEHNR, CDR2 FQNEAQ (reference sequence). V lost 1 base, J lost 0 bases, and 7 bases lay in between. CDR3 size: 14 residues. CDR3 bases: TGTGCCAGCAGCTTAGGCGGGACCTCCTACGAGCAGTACTTC. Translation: CASSLGGTSYEQYF.

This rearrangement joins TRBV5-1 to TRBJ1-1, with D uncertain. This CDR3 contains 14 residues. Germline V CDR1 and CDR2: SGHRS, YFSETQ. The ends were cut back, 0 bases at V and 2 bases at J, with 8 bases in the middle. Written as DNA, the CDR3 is TGCGCCAGCAGCTTGGCCCAACAAAACACTGAAGCTTTCTTT. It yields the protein CASSLAQQNTEAFF.

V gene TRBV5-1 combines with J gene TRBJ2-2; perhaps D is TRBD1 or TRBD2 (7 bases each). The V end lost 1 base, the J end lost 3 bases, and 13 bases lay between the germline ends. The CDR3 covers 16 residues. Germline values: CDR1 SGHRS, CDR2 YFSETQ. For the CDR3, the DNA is TGCGCCAGCAGCTTGTTCCCAGGGGGGGACACCGGGGAGCTGTTTTTT. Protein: CASSLFPGGDTGELFF.

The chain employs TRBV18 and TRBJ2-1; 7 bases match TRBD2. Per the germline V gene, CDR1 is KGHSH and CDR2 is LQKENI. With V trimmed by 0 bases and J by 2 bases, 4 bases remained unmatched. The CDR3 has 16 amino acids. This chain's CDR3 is CASSPPAAGAYNEQFF. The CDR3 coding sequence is TGTGCCAGCTCACCACCGGCGGCGGGGGCCTACAATGAGCAGTTCTTC.

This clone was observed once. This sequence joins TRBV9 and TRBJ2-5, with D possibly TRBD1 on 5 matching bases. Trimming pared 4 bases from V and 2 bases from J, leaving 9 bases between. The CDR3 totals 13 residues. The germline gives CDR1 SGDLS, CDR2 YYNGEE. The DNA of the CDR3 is TGTGCCAGCAGCCGAAGGGGTCAAGAGACCCAGTACTTC. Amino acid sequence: CASSRRGQETQYF.

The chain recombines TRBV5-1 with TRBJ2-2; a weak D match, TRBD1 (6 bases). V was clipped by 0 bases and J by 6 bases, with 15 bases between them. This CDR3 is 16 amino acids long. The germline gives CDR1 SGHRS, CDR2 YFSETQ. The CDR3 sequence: CASSLVQGSLSGELFF. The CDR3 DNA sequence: TGCGCCAGCAGCTTGGTACAGGGATCCTTATCCGGGGAGCTGTTTTTT. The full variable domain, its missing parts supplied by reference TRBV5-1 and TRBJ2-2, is KAGVTQTPRYLIKTRGQQVTLSCSPISGHRSVSWYQQTPGQGLQFLFEYFSETQRNKGNFPGRFSGRQFSNSRSEMNVSTLELGDSALYLCASSLVQGSLSGELFFGEGSRLTVL.

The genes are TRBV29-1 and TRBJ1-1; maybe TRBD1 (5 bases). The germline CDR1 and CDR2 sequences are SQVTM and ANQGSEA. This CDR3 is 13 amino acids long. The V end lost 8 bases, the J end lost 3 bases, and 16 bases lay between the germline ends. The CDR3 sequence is CSIEWGGYTEAFF. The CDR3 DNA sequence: TGCAGCATAGAGTGGGGCGGTTACACTGAAGCTTTCTTT.

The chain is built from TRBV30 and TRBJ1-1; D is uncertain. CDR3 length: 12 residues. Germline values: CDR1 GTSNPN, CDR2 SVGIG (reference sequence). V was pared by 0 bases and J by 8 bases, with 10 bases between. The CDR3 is CAWSVSRIEAFF. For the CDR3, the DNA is TGTGCCTGGAGTGTAAGCCGTATCGAAGCTTTCTTT.